This T cell receptor beta chain was recorded in a study of Ad26.COV2.S vaccination and SARS-CoV-2 variants. Looked up from germline, CDR1 is LGHNA and CDR2 is YSLEER. Trimming took 0 bases from V and 2 from J, leaving 16 bases between them. The CDR3 runs to 18 residues. Treatment reported: some 19 received Ad26.COV2.S at low or high dose, single or two shots; five or six received placebo; per-sample allocation not given. At day 63 after the first vaccine or placebo injection, samples were drawn. The method was immunoSEQ multiplex PCR; TCRdb's version includes in-frame clones alone and lacks a portion of them. The sample records 300,000 to 450,000 clones, about 85% being singletons.

The chain combines TRBV4-3 with TRBJ2-2; D might be TRBD2 (6 bases). This clonotype originated in a person aged 18-60 years who received the Ad26.COV2.S COVID-19 vaccine or a placebo. The sequences come from peripheral blood, collected in a trial of Ad26.COV2.S vaccine versus placebo. As DNA, the CDR3 is TGCGCCAGCAGCCAAGAGACGGGAGCAAGGATTAACACCGGGGAGCTGTTTTTT. It codes for CASSQETGARINTGELFF.